This entry lists 2 T cell receptor beta chains sequenced from one sample in a study of blood T cell repertoires in COVID-19 (dated by TCRdb to the early 2020s). Library prep was done by the immunoSEQ multiplex PCR assay. TCRdb provides this immuneACCESS table in a form limited to in-frame rearrangements. Some clones are lacking; in checked studies, under half of them reflect an unresolved V gene, and why the rest are absent is not known. Here the sample has 84,000 or so clones; approximately 80% occur a single time. The ten biggest clones cover around 11% of the sample. The sample was peripheral blood. The receptors originated from a man between 65 and 85 years old with acute or convalescent COVID-19.

The chain employs TRBV5-1 and TRBJ1-5; D not certain. The CDR3 consists of 14 residues. Trimming removed 2 bases from V and 4 bases from J, with 10 bases in between. Germline V lookup: CDR1 SGHRS, CDR2 YFSETQ. The CDR3 protein is CASSFDGSNQPQHF. CDR3 coding DNA: TGCGCCAGCAGCTTCGACGGGTCAAATCAGCCCCAGCATTTT.

In its sample, this clone was seen once. V usage is TRBV7-2 and J usage is TRBJ1-5, with D perhaps matching TRBD1 (6 bases). This CDR3 is 14 amino acids long. The germline V gene has CDR1 SGHTA and CDR2 FQGNSA. V shed 4 bases and J shed 6 bases, with 13 bases lying between them. For the CDR3, the DNA is TGTGCCAGCAGCTATAGGGACACCATTCAGCCCCAGCATTTT. Protein product: CASSYRDTIQPQHF.